This record concerns one T cell receptor beta chain sequence. This specimen comes from a study of T cells after yellow fever vaccination. TCRdb processed the 5' RACE reads anew with MiXCR; each CDR3 protein has one entry. The data contain a few hundred thousand distinct CDR3 sequences, about 17% of them seen just once; the ten biggest clones take up 17%. After removal of 5 bases from V and 9 bases from J, the junction contained 6 bases not matched to a gene. This CDR3 has 12 amino acids. Germline V CDR1 and CDR2: SEHNR, FQNEAQ (reference sequence). The material was PBMCs, obtained about 5 days after the first yellow fever vaccination. The receptor comes from a man between 18 and 29 years old who received the YFV17D yellow fever vaccine. The rearrangement links TRBV7-9 to TRBJ1-1; 7 bases fit TRBD1. For the CDR3, the DNA is TGTGCCAGCAGCCATGGACAGGCGCAAGCTTTCTTT. Amino acid sequence: CASSHGQAQAFF.